This is a list of T cell receptor beta chains from one sample in a study of shared clonotypes between healthy human individuals. The assay was immunoSEQ multiplex PCR, and TCRdb's table has in-frame clones only and misses some. Counted here are 950,000 to 1,300,000 clones, around 74% occurring once; the ten biggest clones make up about 1.5%. Source material: memory CD4+ T cells sorted from blood. The receptors shown here come from a young man in good health. CDR3s include the opening cysteine and the closing phenylalanine or tryptophan. D genes are given only for firm matches. Size is stated for part of the rows, as once, few or many counts, or as a class when the clone is expanded.

d_call j_call v_call clone_size cdr3_nt cdr3_aa
. TRBJ2-7 TRBV29-1 . TGCAGCGTGAGGGTCGGAGAAGGGCAGTACTTC CSVRVGEGQYF
. TRBJ2-5 TRBV11-3 . TGTGCCAGCAGCTTAGAGGGCAGGGTCCAAGAGACCCAGTACTTC CASSLEGRVQETQYF
. TRBJ2-5 TRBV6-1 . TGTGCCAGCAGGACAGGAGGAGGGGAGACCCAGTACTTC CASRTGGGETQYF
TRBD1 TRBJ1-6 TRBV2 . TGTGCCAGCAGTGAAGCTGGACAGGGGAATAGGTCACCCCTCCACTTT CASSEAGQGNRSPLHF
. TRBJ1-1 TRBV7-9 . TGTGCCAGCAGCTTAGCTCAGAAGAACACTGAAGCTTTCTTT CASSLAQKNTEAFF
TRBD1 TRBJ1-5 TRBV18 once TGTGCCAGCTCACGCTCACAGGGGGCGAAGAATCAGCCCCAGCATTTT CASSRSQGAKNQPQHF
. TRBJ1-2 TRBV5-4 once TGTGCCAGCAGCTTGAGGTCCGAGGGGGGGTATGGCTACACCTTC CASSLRSEGGYGYTF
TRBD2 TRBJ2-1 TRBV30 once TGTGCCTGGGTTCGGACTAGCGGCTTCGAAAGGTTCTTC CAWVRTSGFERFF
. TRBJ2-3 TRBV18 . TGTGCCAGCTCACCTAAGGGCGGAAACAGGGAGACAGATACGCAGTATTTT CASSPKGGNRETDTQYF
. TRBJ2-1 TRBV7-7 many TGTGCTAGCACCCCAATATCAGGGCCTGGTAATGAGCAGTTCTTC CASTPISGPGNEQFF
. TRBJ1-4 TRBV7-9 . TGTGCCAGCAGCTCATTTCGAAAGACAGCAACTAATGAAAAACTGTTTTTT CASSSFRKTATNEKLFF
. TRBJ2-5 TRBV2 many TGTGCCACCAAGGGCAGACAGACCCAGTACTTC CATKGRQTQYF
. TRBJ2-7 TRBV19 . TGTGCCAGTAGTGCAGGCAGGAGCTCCTACGAGCAGTACTTC CASSAGRSSYEQYF
. TRBJ2-3 TRBV10-2 . TGCGCCAGCAGCCAACAAAAGGATACGCAGTATTTT CASSQQKDTQYF
. TRBJ1-5 TRBV16 . TGTGCCAGCAGCCTCTTAGGCGGCAGAGGAAATCAGCCCCAGCATTTT CASSLLGGRGNQPQHF
. TRBJ1-2 TRBV5-1 . TGCGCCAGCAGCCCAGGGCCCCTGGGTGGCTACACCTTC CASSPGPLGGYTF